The 21 T cell receptor beta chains below come from one sample, sequenced in a study of T cells in Graves' hyperthyroidism and ophthalmopathy. TCR beta CDR3 region amplification was performed from RNA transcripts. The TCR CDR3 first-round RT-PCR relied on the HTBI primer set. TCRdb ran MiXCR on the multiplex PCR reads and lists one entry per CDR3 protein. The sample consists of around 450,000 distinct CDR3 sequences, roughly an eighth of them appearing once. The sample comprised blood. The receptors come from a woman in her late teens or twenties with Graves' hyperthyroidism.

Ten or more counts support this clonotype. The genes are TRBV18 and TRBJ2-3; TRBD1 might be the D (6 bases). The CDR3 runs to 16 residues. Germline V lookup: CDR1 KGHSH, CDR2 LQKENI. The V end was cut by 0 bases, the J end by 0 bases, with 10 bases between. DNA of the CDR3: TGTGCCAGCTCACCACCGGATCAGGGGAGCACAGATACGCAGTATTTT. Translated, it gives CASSPPDQGSTDTQYF.

This clonotype is categorized as medium-sized. The gene calls are TRBV20-1 and TRBJ2-5; TRBD1 matches 8 bases. The germline V gene has CDR1 DFQATT and CDR2 SNEGSKA (reference sequence). The CDR3 loop spans 14 amino acids. The V gene end was trimmed by 4 bases and the J gene end by 3 bases; junction bases not matched to a gene: 7. CDR3: CSAIPTGAKETQYF. CDR3 coding DNA: TGCAGTGCTATACCGACAGGGGCCAAAGAGACCCAGTACTTC.

This sequence joins TRBV20-1 and TRBJ1-6; perhaps TRBD1 as D (6 bases). The CDR3 runs 18 residues. From germline, CDR1 is DFQATT and CDR2 SNEGSKA (reference sequence). V was pared by 2 bases and J by 2 bases, with 19 bases between. The CDR3 sequence is CSARSLDSGSTYNSPLHF. CDR3 bases: TGCAGTGCTAGATCGCTGGACAGTGGTTCCACCTATAATTCACCCCTCCACTTT.

A remark on this clonotype: Mismatch with germline at one junction end may stem from a read error. V gene TRBV5-1 combines with J gene TRBJ1-2; 7 bases match TRBD1. Germline values: CDR1 SGHRS, CDR2 YFSETQ. CDR3 length: 15 amino acids. This CDR3 reads CASNLGGQSFYGYTF. In nucleotides, the CDR3 is TGCGCCAGCAACTTGGGGGGACAGAGCTTCTATGGCTACACCTTC.

In its sample, this clonotype was seen many times. The chain links TRBV27 to TRBJ1-2; TRBD1 aligns across 9 bases. Trimming took 5 bases from V and 2 from J; bases not matched to a gene: 12. This CDR3 region has 17 residues. Germline lookup yields CDR1 MNHEY and CDR2 SMNVEV (reference sequence). CDR3 protein: CASSHTRRTGANYGYTF. CDR3 nucleotide sequence: TGTGCCAGCAGTCACACCCGACGGACAGGGGCCAACTATGGCTACACCTTC.

The V gene is TRBV27, the J gene TRBJ2-2, with TRBD1 identical over 9 bases. The length of the CDR3 is 16 residues. The germline V gene encodes CDR1 MNHEY and CDR2 SMNVEV (reference sequence). J lost 4 bases, V lost 3 bases, and 6 bases had no gene match. The CDR3: CASSFSYRGRTGELFF. The CDR3 region has the DNA TGTGCCAGCAGTTTCTCTTACAGGGGGCGCACCGGGGAGCTGTTTTTT.

Many counts were recorded for this clonotype. This chain connects TRBV5-5 to TRBJ2-1; D call uncertain. Trimming shortened V by 2 bases and J by 6 bases, and 9 bases separated the two germline ends. CDR1 is SGHKS and CDR2 is YYEKEE in the germline V gene (reference sequence). This CDR3 comprises 13 residues. In DNA, the CDR3 is TGTGCCAGCAGCTTACCTACAAGCAATGAGCAGTTCTTC. Residues: CASSLPTSNEQFF.

This sequence joins TRBV6-1 and TRBJ1-1, with TRBD1 identical over 7 bases. The CDR3 covers 13 residues. With 8 bases clipped from V and 8 bases from J, the junction kept 11 bases outside the gene matches. Germline V lookup: CDR1 MNHNS, CDR2 SASEGT. CDR3 protein: CASSFQLTGEAFF. CDR3 DNA sequence: TGTGCCAGCTCCTTCCAATTGACAGGGGAAGCTTTCTTT.

In its sample, this clonotype was seen many times. The chain recombines TRBV4-1 with TRBJ2-1; 9 nucleotides align to TRBD2. The CDR3 consists of 17 residues. CDR1 is MGHRA, CDR2 YSYEKL, per germline. After removal of 2 bases from V and 9 bases from J, the junction contained 14 bases not matched to a gene. The CDR3 coding sequence is TGCGCCAGCAGCCAACCCCGATTAGCGGGAGAGTCGGGTGAGCAGTTCTTC. Protein sequence: CASSQPRLAGESGEQFF.

There are many counts of this clonotype. The J gene is TRBJ2-3, the V gene TRBV9; TRBD2 might be the D (6 bases). V was trimmed by 5 bases and J by 0 bases, leaving 19 bases between them. From germline, CDR1 is SGDLS and CDR2 YYNGEE. The CDR3 has 17 amino acids. CDR3 residues: CASSDDLTGASTDTQYF. The CDR3 region has the DNA TGTGCCAGCAGTGACGATCTCACGGGAGCGAGCACAGATACGCAGTATTTT.

The chain has TRBV7-9 and TRBJ2-7; 7 bases are a match to TRBD1. The CDR3 is 15 amino acids. Germline lookup yields CDR1 SEHNR and CDR2 FQNEAQ (reference sequence). The V gene end was trimmed by 5 bases and the J gene end by 0 bases; junction bases not matched to a gene: 7. CDR3 sequence (DNA): TGTGCCAGCAGCGGCCCCGGACAGGTCTCCTACGAGCAGTACTTC. This sequence encodes CASSGPGQVSYEQYF.

This clonotype has ten or more counts. This chain connects TRBV10-3 to TRBJ2-5, with 8 nucleotides matching TRBD2. This CDR3 is 14 amino acids long. CDR1 ENHRY and CDR2 SYGVKD come from the germline V gene. The V segment lost 3 bases and the J segment 2 bases; nucleotides outside the gene matches: 2. The CDR3 DNA sequence: TGTGCCATCAGTGATACTAGCGGACAAGAGACCCAGTACTTC. As protein: CAISDTSGQETQYF.

This clonotype was counted at least ten times. J is TRBJ2-1 and V is TRBV27; D not certain. The CDR3 covers 13 residues. Trimming stripped 2 bases from V and 6 bases from J, with 8 bases between. Per the germline V gene, CDR1 is MNHEY and CDR2 is SMNVEV (reference sequence). The CDR3 sequence: CASSLLPVNEQFF. The CDR3 bases are TGTGCCAGCAGTTTACTGCCTGTCAATGAGCAGTTCTTC.

This clonotype was detected many times. The chain recombines TRBV13 with TRBJ2-7; D may be TRBD1 (6 bases). The CDR3 is 15 residues long. V was trimmed by 5 bases and J by 2 bases, leaving 16 bases between them. The germline CDR1 and CDR2 sequences are PRHDT and FYEKMQ (reference sequence). The CDR3 DNA follows: TGTGCCAGCAGCCCGCCGGGACACGAGACCTACGAGCAGTACTTC. Protein sequence: CASSPPGHETYEQYF.

The CDR3 sequence is CASSILGSTGELFF. For the CDR3, the DNA is TGTGCCAGTAGTATTCTCGGGAGCACCGGGGAGCTGTTTTTT. This chain uses TRBV19 with TRBJ2-2; D possibly corresponds to TRBD2 (6 bases). Germline V CDR1 and CDR2: LNHDA, SQIVND (reference sequence). The CDR3 loop spans 14 amino acids. The V end was cut by 3 bases, the J end by 4 bases, with 9 bases between.

This clonotype was seen at least ten times. The rearrangement uses TRBV6-2 or TRBV6-3 and TRBJ1-5; 8 bases are a match to TRBD1. Germline values: CDR1 MNHEY, CDR2 SVGEGT. Trimming removed 5 bases from V and 1 base from J; junction bases left unmatched: 10. This CDR3 region has 17 residues. The CDR3 protein is CASSTADRGWSNQPQHF. The DNA of the CDR3 is TGTGCCAGCAGTACCGCAGACAGGGGCTGGAGCAATCAGCCCCAGCATTTT.

In this sample, this clonotype turned up many times. The chain employs TRBV20-1 and TRBJ2-7; 15 bases align to TRBD2. Germline lookup yields CDR1 DFQATT and CDR2 SNEGSKA (reference sequence). The CDR3 loop spans 16 amino acids. Trimming at V came to 6 bases and at J to 0 bases, leaving 6 bases not matched to a gene. The CDR3 sequence: CSASGLAGGGSYEQYF. Here the CDR3 DNA reads TGCAGTGCCTCCGGACTAGCGGGAGGGGGCTCCTACGAGCAGTACTTC.

This clonotype was detected many times. The chain is built from TRBV20-1 and TRBJ2-7; the D call may be TRBD1 or TRBD2 (5 bases each). From germline, CDR1 is DFQATT and CDR2 SNEGSKA (reference sequence). The CDR3 runs to 13 residues. Trimming pared 6 bases from V and 3 bases from J, leaving 15 bases between. The CDR3 DNA sequence: TGCAGTGCCAGACCCGTGGGGGACTACGAGCAGTACTTC. As protein: CSARPVGDYEQYF.

This clonotype was detected ten times or more. V is TRBV24-1 and J is TRBJ2-2; 15 bases match TRBD2. V trimming: 7 bases; J trimming: 5 bases; junction bases outside the gene matches: 13. This CDR3 is built from 19 residues. Germline-derived CDR1 and CDR2 are KGHDR and SFDVKD. The CDR3 protein is CATSGRTGLAGGSTGELFF. The CDR3 DNA follows: TGTGCCACCAGCGGACGAACGGGACTAGCGGGAGGATCGACCGGGGAGCTGTTTTTT.

This clonotype has a count of ten or more. The genes are TRBV20-1 and TRBJ2-5, with TRBD2 matching 11 bases. CDR3 length: 16 amino acids. Per germline, CDR1 DFQATT and CDR2 SNEGSKA (reference sequence). Trimming removed 3 bases from V and 4 bases from J; junction bases left unmatched: 10. CDR3 region: CSARVSSGRLSETQYF. Written as DNA, the CDR3 is TGCAGTGCTAGGGTTTCTAGCGGGAGGCTTTCAGAGACCCAGTACTTC.

The chain uses TRBV12-5 and TRBJ1-6; D is possibly TRBD1 (5 bases). V was trimmed by 4 bases and J by 5 bases, leaving 9 bases between them. This CDR3 has 14 amino acids. The germline V gene encodes CDR1 LGHNT and CDR2 FRNRAP. CDR3 nucleotide sequence: TGTGCTAGTGGTTCCGGGACGAATAATTCACCCCTCCACTTT. Amino acids: CASGSGTNNSPLHF.